Below are 5 T cell receptor beta chains sequenced from a single sample in a study of blood T cell repertoires in COVID-19. Measured with immunoSEQ multiplex PCR; TCRdb has only the in-frame clones, and not every one. Of roughly 6,100 clones listed, around 83% are singletons. The source material was peripheral blood. Receptor source: a human donor with active COVID-19. The donor label of this sample is uncertain.

The chain is built from TRBV30 and TRBJ2-1; possible D gene TRBD2, 6 bases. Germline-derived CDR1 and CDR2 are GTSNPN and SVGIG (reference sequence). The ends were cut back, 0 bases at V and 16 bases at J, with 13 bases in the middle. CDR3 length: 11 amino acids. Here the CDR3 reads CAWSVFGRLFF. CDR3 sequence (DNA): TGTGCCTGGAGTGTATTCGGGAGACTATTCTTC.

The chain combines TRBV19 with TRBJ1-1; D may be TRBD1 (5 bases). CDR1 is LNHDA, CDR2 SQIVND, per germline (reference sequence). V lost 5 bases to trimming and J lost 4 bases, with 11 bases between them. The CDR3 is made up of 13 amino acids. The CDR3 is CASSVRDGTEAFF. CDR3 in DNA: TGTGCCAGTAGTGTCAGGGATGGCACTGAAGCTTTCTTT.

The V and J genes are TRBV9 and TRBJ1-1, with D perhaps TRBD1 (5 bases). CDR3 size: 15 residues. Germline CDR1 and CDR2: SGDLS and YYNGEE. Between the trimmed V and J ends, which lost 0 bases and 6 bases, there was a span of 15 bases. DNA of the CDR3: TGTGCCAGCAGCGTAGTCCCGCAGGGAAACTCTGAAGCTTTCTTT. As protein: CASSVVPQGNSEAFF.

This rearrangement joins TRBV18 to TRBJ1-5; unclear D gene. The CDR3 spans 15 residues. Trimming took off 3 bases at V and 3 bases at J, with 12 bases between the two ends. The germline CDR1 and CDR2 sequences are KGHSH and LQKENI. The CDR3 is CASSPGLASNQPQHF. Written as DNA, the CDR3 is TGTGCCAGCTCACCCGGTTTAGCCTCCAATCAGCCCCAGCATTTT.

The V call is TRBV7-3, the J call TRBJ2-1; no reliable D call. CDR1 and CDR2 from the germline V gene are SGHTA and FQGTGA. The length of the CDR3 is 12 residues. V was shortened by 1 base and J by 8 bases, with 6 bases between the two germline ends. The CDR3 spells CASSLMADEQFF. DNA of the CDR3: TGTGCCAGCAGCTTAATGGCGGATGAGCAGTTCTTC. Full variable domain (missing parts from reference TRBV7-3 and TRBJ2-1): GAGVSQTPSNKVTEKGKYVELRCDPISGHTALYWYRQSLGQGPEFLIYFQGTGAADDSGLPNDRFFAVRPEGSVSTLKIQRTERGDSAVYLCASSLMADEQFFGPGTRLTVL.